Below are 28 T cell receptor beta chains sequenced from a single sample in a study of CD8 T cells in Susac syndrome. When the RNA was reverse transcribed, random hexamers were used with an input of about 0.45 to 1 ug. TCRdb ran MiXCR on the immunoSEQ multiplex PCR reads and lists one entry per CDR3 protein. Here the sample spans around 280,000 distinct CDR3 sequences, more than 75% being singletons. Material for sequencing was CD8+ T cells from PBMCs. These receptors were collected from a human donor with multiple sclerosis.

The chain links TRBV10-1 to TRBJ2-3, with 7 bases identical to TRBD1. The CDR3 loop spans 15 amino acids. V shed 2 bases, J shed 1 base, and the junction held 3 bases outside the gene matches. Germline V CDR1 and CDR2: WNHNN, SYGVQD (reference sequence). This CDR3 is CASSEGQVGTDTQYF. CDR3 coding DNA: TGCGCCAGCAGTGAGGGACAGGTGGGCACAGATACGCAGTATTTT.

The chain is built from TRBV27 and TRBJ1-3; tentatively, D is TRBD1 (5 bases). Trimming stripped 5 bases from V and 3 bases from J, with 11 bases between. The CDR3 consists of 14 residues. Germline values: CDR1 MNHEY, CDR2 SMNVEV (reference sequence). In nucleotides, the CDR3 is TGTGCCAGCAGTCAAGGAAGGGGTGGAAACACCATATATTTT. Residues: CASSQGRGGNTIYF.

This clonotype was counted once. The chain is built from TRBV14 and TRBJ1-1, with D possibly matching TRBD1 (6 bases). V lost 2 bases and J lost 3, with 13 bases in between. This CDR3 is built from 15 residues. The germline V gene encodes CDR1 SGHDN and CDR2 FVKESK. This chain's CDR3 is CASSQRGGQDTEAFF. CDR3 DNA: TGTGCCAGCAGCCAAAGGGGGGGGCAGGACACTGAAGCTTTCTTT.

The V gene is TRBV2, the J gene TRBJ2-1, with TRBD1 matching 7 bases. Germline V gene sequence: CDR1 SNHLY, CDR2 FYNNEI. V dropped 3 bases and J dropped 4; count of bases not matched to a gene: 6. The CDR3 consists of 15 residues. The CDR3 nucleotides read TGTGCCAGCAGTGATGGGGACAGATTATACAATGAGCAGTTCTTC. Amino acids: CASSDGDRLYNEQFF.

This rearrangement joins TRBV20-1 to TRBJ1-1; possibly TRBD1 for D (5 bases). V lost 7 bases, J lost 7 bases, and 13 bases lay in between. The germline CDR1 and CDR2 sequences are DFQATT and SNEGSKA (reference sequence). The CDR3 has 11 residues. The CDR3 loop is CSDQGDGEAFF. The CDR3 nucleotides are TGCAGTGACCAGGGCGATGGTGAAGCTTTCTTT.

The chain links TRBV27 to TRBJ1-1; D might be TRBD1 (5 bases). Deletions cut 7 bases from V and 8 bases from J, with 11 bases between. Germline CDR1 reads MNHEY; CDR2 reads SMNVEV (reference sequence). This CDR3 is built from 11 residues. CDR3 DNA: TGTGCCAGCATGTTCGGACAAGAAGCTTTCTTT. Translated, it gives CASMFGQEAFF.

This clonotype occurred a few times. The chain has TRBV30 and TRBJ2-1; 9 nucleotides align to TRBD2. The V segment lost 4 bases and the J segment 6 bases; nucleotides outside the gene matches: 4. The CDR3 is made up of 13 amino acids. CDR1 and CDR2 from the germline V gene are GTSNPN and SVGIG (reference sequence). CDR3 in DNA: TGTGCCTGGACCGGGACTAGCCTCAATGAGCAGTTCTTC. Protein product: CAWTGTSLNEQFF.

The rearrangement uses TRBV28 and TRBJ2-5; D could derive from TRBD1 or TRBD2 (5 bases each). Germline values: CDR1 MDHEN, CDR2 SYDVKM. The CDR3 has 13 residues. Trimming removed 3 bases from V and 2 bases from J, with 7 bases in between. DNA for the CDR3: TGTGCCAGCAGTTTGGGGGTACAAGAGACCCAGTACTTC. It yields the protein CASSLGVQETQYF.

The V and J genes are TRBV9 and TRBJ2-1, with a possible D match to TRBD2 (5 bases). Trimming left V 0 bases short and J 7 bases short, with 14 bases between. Germline CDR1 is SGDLS and CDR2 is YYNGEE. The CDR3 consists of 15 residues. In DNA form, the CDR3 reads TGTGCCAGCAGCGTAGGGTTCCAGCGGAGGAATGAGCAGTTCTTC. This encodes CASSVGFQRRNEQFF.

The chain employs TRBV12-5 and TRBJ2-1, with 8 bases matching TRBD2. Germline V gene data show CDR1 as LGHNT and CDR2 as FRNRAP. V gave up 6 bases and J gave up 6 bases; unmatched junction bases: 10. This CDR3 has 15 residues. CDR3 in DNA: TGTGCTAGTGGGCCATTGATAGCGGGACTCAATGAGCAGTTCTTC. This encodes CASGPLIAGLNEQFF.

This clonotype was detected only once. CDR3 residues: CASSAQGKNTEAFF. CDR3 DNA sequence: TGTGCCAGCAGCGCCCAGGGCAAGAACACTGAAGCTTTCTTT. The gene calls are TRBV9 and TRBJ1-1; tentatively, D is TRBD1 (5 bases). Per the germline V gene, CDR1 is SGDLS and CDR2 is YYNGEE. The CDR3 loop spans 14 amino acids. The V end lost 3 bases, the J end lost 1 base, and 10 bases lay between the germline ends.

This chain connects TRBV5-5 to TRBJ2-5; no reliable D call. Germline lookup yields CDR1 SGHKS and CDR2 YYEKEE (reference sequence). The CDR3 consists of 15 residues. The V end lost 2 bases, the J end lost 3 bases, and 14 bases lay between the germline ends. CDR3: CASSFGVSDEETQYF. As DNA, the CDR3 is TGTGCCAGCAGCTTTGGGGTCAGTGACGAAGAGACCCAGTACTTC.

The J gene is TRBJ2-2, the V gene TRBV9, with D possibly called TRBD1 or TRBD2 (5 bases each). V was clipped by 4 bases and J by 6 bases, with 16 bases between them. CDR3 length equals 15 residues. Per the germline V gene, CDR1 is SGDLS and CDR2 is YYNGEE. In DNA, the CDR3 is TGTGCCAGCAGCCTCTACGAGGTGGGGGCCGGGGAGCTGTTTTTT. Translated: CASSLYEVGAGELFF.

This clonotype was seen a single time. The genes are TRBV10-3 and TRBJ2-3; 7 positions match TRBD1. The germline V gene encodes CDR1 ENHRY and CDR2 SYGVKD. The V gene end was trimmed by 3 bases and the J gene end by 3 bases; junction bases not matched to a gene: 3. The CDR3 runs to 14 residues. CDR3 DNA sequence: TGTGCCATCAGTGATACAGGGGCTACAGATACGCAGTATTTT. Amino acid sequence: CAISDTGATDTQYF.

The rearrangement joins TRBV27 to TRBJ2-2; D unclear. The CDR3 has 15 residues. Trimming shortened V by 3 bases and J by 3 bases, and 11 bases separated the two germline ends. Germline values: CDR1 MNHEY, CDR2 SMNVEV (reference sequence). The CDR3 reads CASSLELPHTGELFF. The CDR3 nucleotides read TGTGCCAGCAGTTTGGAACTGCCTCACACCGGGGAGCTGTTTTTT.

This clonotype was seen once. The chain links TRBV5-5 to TRBJ2-1; TRBD2 matches at 12 bases. J gave up 7 bases and V 7 bases, and 12 bases lay outside the gene matches. Germline V gene sequence: CDR1 SGHKS, CDR2 YYEKEE (reference sequence). The CDR3 is 16 amino acids. CDR3 residues: CASAVVGTSGSNEQFF. The CDR3 region has the DNA TGTGCCAGCGCTGTAGTAGGGACTAGCGGGTCAAATGAGCAGTTCTTC.

J is TRBJ2-7 and V is TRBV5-6, with D possibly being TRBD2 (5 bases). From germline, CDR1 is SGHDT and CDR2 YYEEEE. The ends were cut back, 3 bases at V and 7 bases at J, with 11 bases in the middle. The CDR3 has 12 amino acids. The CDR3 sequence: CASSSAGDEQYF. CDR3 coding DNA: TGTGCCAGCAGCTCCGCCGGGGATGAGCAGTACTTC.

The chain employs TRBV7-8 and TRBJ2-2, with no clear D. Germline CDR1 is SGHVS and CDR2 is FQNEAQ. The V gene lost 2 bases and the J gene lost 1 base, with 11 bases spanning the gap. The CDR3 totals 16 residues. CDR3: CASSLPMVGNTGELFF. The CDR3 nucleotides are TGTGCCAGCAGCTTACCAATGGTTGGGAACACCGGGGAGCTGTTTTTT. The complete variable domain, with remaining parts taken from reference TRBV7-8 and TRBJ2-2, reads GAGVSQSPRYKVAKRGQDVALRCDPISGHVSLFWYQQALGQGPEFLTYFQNEAQLDKSGLPSDRFFAERPEGSVSTLKIQRTQQEDSAVYLCASSLPMVGNTGELFFGEGSRLTVL.

V gene TRBV27 combines with J gene TRBJ2-2; 8 bases align to TRBD2. This CDR3 is 14 amino acids long. The germline gives CDR1 MNHEY, CDR2 SMNVEV (reference sequence). V shed 6 bases, J shed 6 bases, and the junction held 6 bases outside the gene matches. CDR3 in amino acids: CASRIAGRAGELFF. DNA for the CDR3: TGTGCCAGCAGGATAGCGGGAAGGGCCGGGGAGCTGTTTTTT.

V gene TRBV7-9 combines with J gene TRBJ1-2; the D is unclear. V lost 11 bases and J lost 0, with 7 bases in between. The CDR3 contains 11 residues. Germline values: CDR1 SEHNR, CDR2 FQNEAQ (reference sequence). The CDR3 protein is CAGKTNYGYTF. The CDR3 DNA sequence: TGTGCCGGCAAGACTAACTATGGCTACACCTTC.

The V gene is TRBV9, the J gene TRBJ2-1; no clear D. Trimming shortened V by 7 bases and J by 8 bases, and 10 bases separated the two germline ends. The CDR3 is 11 amino acids. Germline-derived CDR1 and CDR2 are SGDLS and YYNGEE. The CDR3 spells CASAEAYEQFF. CDR3 DNA: TGTGCCAGCGCAGAAGCTTATGAGCAGTTCTTC.

The gene calls are TRBV30 and TRBJ2-1; D tentatively fits TRBD1 or TRBD2 (6 bases each). The V gene lost 5 bases and the J gene lost 7 bases, with 9 bases spanning the gap. There are 11 residues in the CDR3. CDR1 is GTSNPN, CDR2 SVGIG, per germline (reference sequence). The CDR3 loop is CAWGGPNEQFF. The CDR3 DNA follows: TGTGCCTGGGGGGGGCCTAATGAGCAGTTCTTC.

The gene calls are TRBV5-1 and TRBJ2-7; 8 bases are a match to TRBD1. This CDR3 contains 13 residues. The ends lost 4 bases at V and 4 bases at J; junction bases unmatched: 4. CDR1 and CDR2 from the germline V gene are SGHRS and YFSETQ. The CDR3 is CASSAGQEYEQYF. The CDR3 bases are TGCGCCAGCAGCGCGGGACAGGAATACGAGCAGTACTTC.

J is TRBJ2-7 and V is TRBV28, with TRBD1 matching 7 bases. Germline V lookup: CDR1 MDHEN, CDR2 SYDVKM. With 8 bases clipped from V and 0 bases from J, the junction kept 10 bases outside the gene matches. This CDR3 spans 15 amino acids. The CDR3 DNA sequence: TGTGCCAGCTTAGGACAGGCCCCCCGCTCCTACGAGCAGTACTTC. This encodes CASLGQAPRSYEQYF.

The V and J genes are TRBV15 and TRBJ2-1, with 12 bases aligning to TRBD2. The CDR3 length is 12 residues. J was trimmed by 10 bases and V by 8 bases; bases with no gene match: 3. Germline V gives CDR1 LNHNV, CDR2 YYDKDF (reference sequence). Here the CDR3 reads CATVGLAGEQFF. CDR3 DNA sequence: TGTGCCACCGTCGGACTAGCGGGAGAGCAGTTCTTC.

The chain is built from TRBV20-1 and TRBJ2-5; TRBD2 is a possible D gene (6 bases). This CDR3 spans 15 amino acids. The germline V gene has CDR1 DFQATT and CDR2 SNEGSKA (reference sequence). V dropped 6 bases and J dropped 1 base, with 18 bases sitting between them. The CDR3 DNA follows: TGCAGTGCCACCATGCGCGGGGCCCGCCAAGAGACCCAGTACTTC. It is translated as CSATMRGARQETQYF.

This clonotype has more than one count but fewer than ten. This chain connects TRBV4-1 to TRBJ2-5, with TRBD2 as a possible D gene (5 bases). The CDR3 spans 14 residues. Germline CDR1 is MGHRA and CDR2 is YSYEKL. The V gene lost 1 base and the J gene lost 5 bases, with 11 bases spanning the gap. This chain's CDR3 is CASSQGVGEETQYF. The CDR3 DNA sequence: TGCGCCAGCAGCCAAGGGGTGGGAGAGGAGACCCAGTACTTC.

This chain links TRBV4-1 with TRBJ2-3; 7 nucleotides align to TRBD2. V lost 1 base to trimming and J lost 3 bases; unmatched junction nucleotides: 4. Germline-derived CDR1 and CDR2 are MGHRA and YSYEKL. CDR3 size: 15 residues. The DNA of the CDR3 is TGCGCCAGCAGCCAAGGGCTAGCGGTGACAGATACGCAGTATTTT. Protein sequence: CASSQGLAVTDTQYF.